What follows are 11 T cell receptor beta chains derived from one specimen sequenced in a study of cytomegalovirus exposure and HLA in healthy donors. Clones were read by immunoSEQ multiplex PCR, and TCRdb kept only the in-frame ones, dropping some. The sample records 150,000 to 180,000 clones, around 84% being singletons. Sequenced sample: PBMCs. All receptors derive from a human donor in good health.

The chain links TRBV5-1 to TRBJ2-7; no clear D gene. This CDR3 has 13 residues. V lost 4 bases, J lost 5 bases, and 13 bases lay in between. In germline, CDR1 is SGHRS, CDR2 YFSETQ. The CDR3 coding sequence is TGCGCCAGCAGCCATGTGGAAGGAGACGAGCAGTACTTC. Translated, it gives CASSHVEGDEQYF. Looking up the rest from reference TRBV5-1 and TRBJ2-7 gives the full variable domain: KAGVTQTPRYLIKTRGQQVTLSCSPISGHRSVSWYQQTPGQGLQFLFEYFSETQRNKGNFPGRFSGRQFSNSRSEMNVSTLELGDSALYLCASSHVEGDEQYFGPGTRLTVT.

The CDR3 region is CASTRGGVNYGYTF. The DNA for the CDR3 is TGTGCCAGCACCAGAGGGGGGGTGAACTATGGCTACACCTTC. This chain uses TRBV5-4 with TRBJ1-2, with a possible D match to TRBD1 (6 bases). The germline V gene has CDR1 SGHNT and CDR2 YYREEE (reference sequence). The V end was cut by 6 bases, the J end by 2 bases, with 14 bases between. This CDR3 is built from 14 residues.

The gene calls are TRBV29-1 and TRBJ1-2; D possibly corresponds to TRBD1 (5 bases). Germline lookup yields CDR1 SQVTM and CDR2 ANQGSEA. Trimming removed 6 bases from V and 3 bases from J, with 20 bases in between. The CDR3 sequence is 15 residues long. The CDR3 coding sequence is TGCAGCGTCGTAGGGGTGGACGACGCCCACTATGGCTACACCTTC. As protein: CSVVGVDDAHYGYTF.

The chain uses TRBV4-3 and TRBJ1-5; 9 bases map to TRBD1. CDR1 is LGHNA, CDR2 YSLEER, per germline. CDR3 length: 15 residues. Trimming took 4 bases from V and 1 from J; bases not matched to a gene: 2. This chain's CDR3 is CASSRGTGSNQPQHF. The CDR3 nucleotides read TGCGCCAGCAGCCGCGGGACAGGGAGCAATCAGCCCCAGCATTTT.

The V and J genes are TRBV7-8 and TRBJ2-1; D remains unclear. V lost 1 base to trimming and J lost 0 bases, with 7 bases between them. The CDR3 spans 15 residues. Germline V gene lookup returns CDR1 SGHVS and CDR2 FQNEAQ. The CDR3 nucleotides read TGTGCCAGCAGCTTAGACAGCAGCTCCTACAATGAGCAGTTCTTC. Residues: CASSLDSSSYNEQFF.

The CDR3 sequence is CASSLGRATGELFF. The CDR3 nucleotides read TGTGCCAGCAGCTTGGGCAGGGCCACCGGGGAGCTGTTTTTT. The rearrangement uses TRBV5-4 and TRBJ2-2; D may be TRBD1 (5 bases). This CDR3 is 14 amino acids long. The ends were cut back, 0 bases at V and 4 bases at J, with 7 bases in the middle. The germline V gene has CDR1 SGHNT and CDR2 YYREEE (reference sequence).

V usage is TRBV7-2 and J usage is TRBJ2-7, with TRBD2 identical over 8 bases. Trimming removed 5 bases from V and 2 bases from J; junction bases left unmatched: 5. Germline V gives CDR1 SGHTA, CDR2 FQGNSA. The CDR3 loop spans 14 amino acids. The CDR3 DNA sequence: TGTGCCAGCAGCATTGGAGCGGGGGCCTACGAGCAGTACTTC. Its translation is CASSIGAGAYEQYF.

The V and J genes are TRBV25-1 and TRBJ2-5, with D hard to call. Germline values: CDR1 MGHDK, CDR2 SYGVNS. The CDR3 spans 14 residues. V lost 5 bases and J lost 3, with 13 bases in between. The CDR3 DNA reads TGTGCCAGCAGTAGAGCGTCTTTGGAAGAGACCCAGTACTTC. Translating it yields CASSRASLEETQYF.

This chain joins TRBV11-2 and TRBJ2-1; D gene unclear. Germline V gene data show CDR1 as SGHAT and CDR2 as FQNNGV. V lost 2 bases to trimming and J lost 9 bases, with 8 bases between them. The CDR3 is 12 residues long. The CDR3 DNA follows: TGTGCCAGCAGCTTACATCGGAGTGAGCAGTTCTTC. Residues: CASSLHRSEQFF.

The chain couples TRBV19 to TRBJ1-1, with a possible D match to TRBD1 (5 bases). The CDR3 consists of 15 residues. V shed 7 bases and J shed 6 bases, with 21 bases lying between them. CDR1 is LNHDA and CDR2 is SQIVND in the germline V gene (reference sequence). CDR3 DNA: TGTGCCAGTAACTCACCCCGGGGAGGGGCGGCTGAAGCTTTCTTT. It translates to CASNSPRGGAAEAFF.

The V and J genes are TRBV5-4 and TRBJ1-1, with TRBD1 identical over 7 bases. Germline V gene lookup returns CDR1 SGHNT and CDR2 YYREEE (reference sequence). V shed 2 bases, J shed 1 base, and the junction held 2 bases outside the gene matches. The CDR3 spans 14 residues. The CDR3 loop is CASSLGTANTEAFF. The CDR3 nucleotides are TGTGCCAGCAGCTTAGGGACAGCGAACACTGAAGCTTTCTTT.